This T cell receptor (beta chain) was identified during a study of T cells in Graves' hyperthyroidism and ophthalmopathy. Graves' hyperthyroidism is called stable when ophthalmopathy does not progress within 18 months. The length of the CDR3 is 15 residues. Germline CDR1 reads KGHSH; CDR2 reads LQKENI. Deletions cut 1 base from V and 1 base from J, with 10 bases between. This clonotype was seen repeatedly, ten times or more. RNA transcripts gave rise to amplified TCR beta CDR3 regions. The HTBI primer set served for first-round RT-PCR of the TCR CDR3. TCRdb called the multiplex PCR reads again in MiXCR, with one record for every CDR3 protein. The sample has approximately 510,000 distinct CDR3 sequences; 20% to 25% are singletons.

The chain links TRBV18 to TRBJ1-1; the D gene is possibly TRBD1 (6 bases). The source of this sequence is a man younger than 35 with Graves' hyperthyroidism. The sample consisted of blood. CDR3 amino acids: CASSPRGQTNTEAFF. The CDR3 DNA sequence: TGTGCCAGCTCACCACGCGGACAGACGAACACTGAAGCTTTCTTT.